This T cell receptor (beta chain) was sequenced for a study of human T cells and chemical hapten exposure. Library construction involved attaching unique molecular identifiers to individual cDNA molecules, which allowed quantitative, reproducible TCR counting. Per the study methods: TCRs per sample had a median of around 98,000 and ranged from roughly 23,224 to 700,000. From the RACE reads, TCRdb called clonotypes with MiXCR, one entry per CDR3 protein. TCRdb's processing, not the authors' own work, is the source of the V and J calls. Among around 70,000 distinct CDR3 sequences, approximately 6.1% were seen once, and the ten largest hold under 4.5%. Study-level results: After DPC sensitization, TCRs above 1 in 1000 frequency showed no change.

V was cut by 2 bases and J by 0 bases, with 12 bases left in between. The germline gives CDR1 MNHEY, CDR2 SVGEGT. This CDR3 region has 16 residues. Sample time point: healthy volunteer bleed at 6 weeks. Total RNA was isolated from whole blood that had not been fractionated. This clonotype was seen many times. Its antigen is unidentified. This chain connects TRBV6-2 or TRBV6-3 to TRBJ2-3; possible D gene TRBD2, 6 bases. Sample: whole blood. The receptor was isolated from a female donor in good health. Some clones in this sample may be carry-over from other donors' samples. The CDR3 reads CASSYGPGTSTDTQYF. Here the CDR3 DNA reads TGTGCCAGCAGTTACGGTCCGGGGACTAGCACAGATACGCAGTATTTT.